The clone carrying this T cell receptor beta chain was seen a few times. As yet, its antigen is unknown. Primers: 60 Vbeta forward and 13 Jbeta reverse. The data were produced by immunoSEQ multiplex PCR, yet TCRdb's version contains in-frame clones alone and is incomplete. The sample holds roughly 180,000 clones, roughly four fifths seen once. This specimen belongs to a study of cytomegalovirus exposure and HLA in healthy donors. Germline CDR1 is LGHNA and CDR2 is YSLEER. Trimming shortened V by 4 bases and J by 7 bases, and 19 bases separated the two germline ends. The CDR3 runs 15 residues. Study observations and caveats: Trimming of TCR beta V- and J-genes showed a link, identified in a later analysis, to a missense DCLRE1C variant.

The sequencing input was PBMCs. The TCR was taken from a female donor in good health and CMV-seronegative. The V gene is TRBV4-3, the J gene TRBJ1-2; D is unresolved. DNA of the CDR3: TGCGCCAGCAGCCGCGGGTCTGTAGGGAGTGGTGGCTACACCTTC. Its protein product is CASSRGSVGSGGYTF.